The 22 T cell receptor beta chains presented below share a single source sample, sequenced in a study of T cell changes during pregnancy in multiple sclerosis (dated by TCRdb to between 2018 and 2021). Library preparation used the immunoSEQ multiplex PCR assay. Drawn from immuneACCESS, this table holds only the in-frame rearrangements with V and J called that TCRdb kept. Clones are partly lost; checked studies trace under half to an unresolved V gene and leave the rest unexplained. A total of under 65,000 clones appear in this sample, approximately 90% of them only once. The top ten hold approximately 0.6% of the sample. Material: CD4+ T cells from peripheral blood mononuclear cells, obtained after pregnancy. The receptors were gathered from a female donor with multiple sclerosis, enrolled in a pregnancy study.

V gene TRBV7-2 combines with J gene TRBJ2-7, with 7 positions matching TRBD1. V lost 6 bases, J lost 3 bases, and 8 bases stayed unmatched. This CDR3 has 14 amino acids. CDR1 and CDR2 (germline): SGHTA, FQGNSA. This chain's CDR3 is CASRWTRDSYEQYF. CDR3 nucleotide sequence: TGTGCCAGCAGATGGACCCGGGACAGCTACGAGCAGTACTTC.

The rearrangement joins TRBV18 to TRBJ1-1, with D perhaps TRBD1 (6 bases). The CDR3 consists of 15 residues. The germline gives CDR1 KGHSH, CDR2 LQKENI. Trimming left V 3 bases short and J 1 base short, with 12 bases between. DNA of the CDR3: TGTGCCAGCTCACCCCCTAACAGGGAGAACACTGAAGCTTTCTTT. Protein: CASSPPNRENTEAFF.

The rearrangement joins TRBV19 to TRBJ2-4, with D unclear. Trimming shortened V by 3 bases and J by 7 bases, and 13 bases separated the two germline ends. This CDR3 is built from 14 residues. Germline assignment: CDR1 LNHDA and CDR2 SQIVND (reference sequence). DNA of the CDR3: TGTGCCAGTAGTATGCGGTTAAGCGTTAACATTCAGTACTTC. As protein: CASSMRLSVNIQYF.

The rearrangement joins TRBV11-3 to TRBJ2-3; 8 nucleotides line up with TRBD1. V gave up 6 bases and J gave up 3 bases; unmatched junction bases: 5. This CDR3 spans 14 amino acids. Germline-derived CDR1 and CDR2 are SGHNT and YENEEA. The CDR3: CASSLQGATDTQYF. For the CDR3, the DNA is TGTGCCAGCAGTCTCCAGGGGGCAACAGATACGCAGTATTTT.

The rearrangement uses TRBV7-2 and TRBJ2-4; TRBD2 agrees at 7 bases. Germline trimming cut 2 bases from V and 9 bases from J; bases unmatched to any gene: 4. Germline CDR1 and CDR2: SGHTA and FQGNSA. This CDR3 region has 13 residues. The CDR3 DNA reads TGTGCCAGCAGCTTACGGGGGGAGACCATTCAGTACTTC. It translates to CASSLRGETIQYF. Variable domain in full (rest from reference TRBV7-2 and TRBJ2-4): GAGVSQSPSNKVTEKGKDVELRCDPISGHTALYWYRQSLGQGLEFLIYFQGNSAPDKSGLPSDRFSAERTGGSVSTLTIQRTQQEDSAVYLCASSLRGETIQYFGAGTRLSVL.

This sequence joins TRBV19 and TRBJ2-5; 7 nucleotides agree with TRBD1. J lost 2 bases, V lost 6 bases, and 3 bases had no gene match. CDR3 length: 13 amino acids. Germline values: CDR1 LNHDA, CDR2 SQIVND (reference sequence). DNA for the CDR3: TGTGCCAGTAGGAGACAGGGTCAAGAGACCCAGTACTTC. Translation: CASRRQGQETQYF.

The genes are TRBV5-4 and TRBJ1-6; D unresolved. Between the trimmed V and J ends, which lost 7 bases and 0 bases, there was a span of 11 bases. Germline CDR1 reads SGHNT; CDR2 reads YYREEE (reference sequence). The CDR3 spans 15 residues. DNA for the CDR3: TGTGCCAGCCAGAAAGGGAGCTCCTATAATTCACCCCTCCACTTT. It translates to CASQKGSSYNSPLHF.

V and J are TRBV19 and TRBJ1-1; TRBD1 matches 7 bases. J lost 5 bases, V lost 3 bases, and 6 bases had no gene match. CDR3 size: 14 residues. Germline V gene sequence: CDR1 LNHDA, CDR2 SQIVND (reference sequence). The CDR3 spells CASSIYRGKTEAFF. CDR3 bases: TGTGCCAGTAGTATCTACAGGGGAAAGACTGAAGCTTTCTTT.

Only one count was recorded for this clone. The J gene is TRBJ1-1, the V gene TRBV7-2, with TRBD1 identical over 7 bases. This CDR3 contains 15 residues. Per germline, CDR1 SGHTA and CDR2 FQGNSA. Trimming removed 5 bases from V and 1 base from J; junction bases left unmatched: 7. This chain's CDR3 is CASSRHWTGNTEAFF. DNA for the CDR3: TGTGCCAGCAGCCGTCACTGGACAGGGAACACTGAAGCTTTCTTT.

The genes are TRBV6-1 and TRBJ2-3; TRBD2 agrees at 8 bases. V was clipped by 7 bases and J by 1 base; unmatched bases: 1. This CDR3 region has 13 residues. The germline V gene has CDR1 MNHNS and CDR2 SASEGT. CDR3 sequence reads: CASKLAGTDTQYF. CDR3 nucleotides: TGTGCCAGCAAACTAGCGGGCACAGATACGCAGTATTTT.

About this clone itself: At one of its ends the junction is not consistent with the germline gene, which may arise from a read error. This chain joins TRBV14 and TRBJ2-1, with TRBD1 as a possible D gene (6 bases). The CDR3 consists of 12 residues. Germline-derived CDR1 and CDR2 are SGHDN and FVKESK. CDR3 loop: CASNQIRGEQFF. The CDR3 DNA reads TGTGCCAGCAACCAAATCAGGGGTGAGCAGTTCTTC. Drawing the rest from reference TRBV14 and TRBJ2-1, the complete variable domain is EAGVTQFPSHSVIEKGQTVTLRCDPISGHDNLYWYRRVMGKEIKFLLHFVKESKQDESGMPNNRFLAERTGGTYSTLKVQPAELEDSGVYFCASNQIRGEQFFGPGTRLTVL.

The chain couples TRBV7-2 to TRBJ1-2, with 7 bases fitting TRBD1. The CDR3 consists of 16 residues. CDR1 SGHTA and CDR2 FQGNSA come from the germline V gene. V dropped 3 bases and J dropped 2; count of bases not matched to a gene: 9. The CDR3 region is CASSFTGAYTNYGYTF. CDR3 DNA sequence: TGTGCCAGCAGCTTCACAGGGGCCTATACAAACTATGGCTACACCTTC.

The chain is built from TRBV29-1 and TRBJ2-7; 11 nucleotides line up with TRBD1. Per germline, CDR1 SQVTM and CDR2 ANQGSEA. Trimming cost V 6 bases and J 0 bases; bases outside gene matches: 4. This CDR3 has 14 residues. CDR3: CSVGTGGSSYEQYF. The CDR3 DNA follows: TGCAGCGTCGGGACAGGGGGGAGCTCCTACGAGCAGTACTTC.

This chain links TRBV27 with TRBJ2-7; 7 bases are shared with TRBD1. The CDR3 runs to 13 residues. Germline V gene lookup returns CDR1 MNHEY and CDR2 SMNVEV (reference sequence). With 7 bases clipped from V and 3 bases from J, the junction kept 6 bases outside the gene matches. CDR3 bases: TGTGCCAGCATGAGGGACAGAGGCTACGAGCAGTACTTC. Its translation: CASMRDRGYEQYF.

The chain is built from TRBV4-3 and TRBJ2-3, with TRBD2 matching 9 bases. V was clipped by 1 base and J by 5 bases; unmatched bases: 10. This CDR3 spans 17 amino acids. The germline gives CDR1 LGHNA, CDR2 YSLEER. CDR3 loop: CASSQVQRGAWGDTQYF. The CDR3 bases are TGCGCCAGCAGCCAAGTACAGCGGGGGGCGTGGGGAGATACGCAGTATTTT.

The chain is built from TRBV12-2 and TRBJ1-3. TRBV12-2 is a pseudogene. The CDR3 is made up of 16 amino acids. The CDR3 DNA reads as TGTGCAAGTCGCTCCCCCCCCGAGGGAAATGGAAACACCATATATTTT. Protein product: CASRSPPEGNGNTIYF.

The V call is TRBV19, the J call TRBJ1-4; a possible D gene is TRBD1 (6 bases). This CDR3 contains 16 residues. The V gene's germline CDR1 is LNHDA and CDR2 SQIVND (reference sequence). With 3 bases removed from V and 7 bases from J, the gap between germline ends came to 18 bases. In nucleotides, the CDR3 is TGTGCCAGTAGTATTCCCGAAACAGGGTCAAGTGAAAAACTGTTTTTT. Translation gives CASSIPETGSSEKLFF.

This clone is a singleton in its sample. The chain employs TRBV2 and TRBJ1-2; D not certain. There are 15 residues in the CDR3. The V and J ends lost 0 bases and 4 bases respectively, with 12 bases between them. Germline V gene sequence: CDR1 SNHLY, CDR2 FYNNEI. This CDR3 reads CASSEASGRGYGYTF. DNA of the CDR3: TGTGCCAGCAGTGAAGCGTCCGGCCGAGGCTATGGCTACACCTTC. Full variable domain (remainder filled in from reference TRBV2 and TRBJ1-2): EPEVTQTPSHQVTQMGQEVILRCVPISNHLYFYWYRQILGQKVEFLVSFYNNEISEKSEIFDDQFSVERPDGSNFTLKIRSTKLEDSAMYFCASSEASGRGYGYTFGSGTRLTVV.

DNA of the CDR3: TGTGCCTGGAGTGTAACCCGCGTCACACCCCTCCACTTT. Its protein product is CAWSVTRVTPLHF. The genes are TRBV30 and TRBJ1-6, with unresolved D. This CDR3 contains 13 residues. V was trimmed by 0 bases and J by 11 bases, leaving 11 bases between them. Germline CDR1 is GTSNPN and CDR2 is SVGIG (reference sequence).

The V and J genes are TRBV19 and TRBJ1-6; unclear D gene. V dropped 3 bases and J dropped 10 bases, with 13 bases sitting between them. The germline gives CDR1 LNHDA, CDR2 SQIVND (reference sequence). The CDR3 totals 14 residues. CDR3 region: CASSIFGERSPLHF. For the CDR3, the DNA is TGTGCCAGTAGTATTTTCGGGGAAAGGTCACCCCTCCACTTT.

This chain uses TRBV6-6 with TRBJ1-1; TRBD1 might be the D (6 bases). Germline CDR1 is MNHNY and CDR2 is SVGAGI (reference sequence). This CDR3 region has 14 residues. V lost 5 bases, J lost 3 bases, and 13 bases lay in between. In DNA, the CDR3 is TGTGCCAGCAGTACCAGGGGTAAGGACACTGAAGCTTTCTTT. This codes for CASSTRGKDTEAFF.

The rearrangement joins TRBV7-6 to TRBJ1-1; 7 nucleotides align to TRBD1. The V and J ends lost 5 bases and 3 bases, in that order; junction bases with no gene match: 6. This CDR3 has 14 amino acids. Germline values: CDR1 SGHVS, CDR2 FNYEAQ. The CDR3 loop reads CASSRTGSDTEAFF. In DNA, the CDR3 is TGTGCCAGCAGCCGGACAGGTTCGGACACTGAAGCTTTCTTT.